This T cell receptor (beta chain) came from a study of blood T cell repertoires in COVID-19. Overall study context: Samples of COVID-19 (acute and convalescent) were obtained from the United States, Italy and Spain. The cDNA or gDNA used as material had been derived from T cells, B-cell-depleted T cells, or PBMCs.

The CDR3 is made up of 12 amino acids. Trimming stripped 4 bases from V and 5 bases from J, with 9 bases between. CDR1 SGDLS and CDR2 YYNGEE come from the germline V gene. This clone turned up a few times. Per the original data handling: Counts of nucleated cells, estimated from reference gene primer amplification, were obtained. Produced via immunoSEQ multiplex PCR; TCRdb's table is partial and in-frame only. For V, J and clone size, that table is used; D and trimming come from the DNA. The sample lists roughly 220,000 clones, around nine tenths seen once, with over 2.5% in the top ten. The TCR comes from a man aged 60 to 75 with acute or convalescent COVID-19. This chain joins TRBV9 and TRBJ1-1; the D gene is possibly TRBD1 (5 bases). Material: peripheral blood. The CDR3 sequence: CASSPWTTEAFF. DNA of the CDR3: TGTGCCAGCAGCCCGTGGACAACTGAAGCTTTCTTT.